Sequencing of this T cell receptor beta chain was carried out in a study of shared clonotypes between healthy human individuals. Here immunoSEQ multiplex PCR was the method, and the copy in TCRdb shows in-frame clones only, minus some. The sample yields about 2.3 million clones, around 93% seen once. V dropped 1 base and J dropped 4; count of bases not matched to a gene: 1. The germline V gene encodes CDR1 SGHVS and CDR2 FQNEAQ. This CDR3 contains 15 residues. Regarding this clone: Its antigen is unknown.

Study-level findings and limits: Against clonotypes common to all four donors, non-shared ones had lower generation probabilities.

This clonotype was sampled from a man aged 18 to 30 in good health. Some clones in this sample may be carry-over from other donors' samples. The specimen sequenced was naive CD4+ T cells from PBMCs. Noted subset: CD45RA+ positively selected. The rearrangement links TRBV7-8 to TRBJ2-1; 10 positions match TRBD2. The CDR3 region is CASSLGSGRYNEQFF. Here the CDR3 DNA reads TGTGCCAGCAGCTTAGGTAGCGGGAGGTACAATGAGCAGTTCTTC.